This TCR beta chain was sequenced during a study of T cell repertoires in cytomegalovirus infection. Background on the study: Recently identified HLA-C-restricted CMV epitopes were among the peptides used. An indication of both CMV infection and matching HLA type came from public TCR beta signatures. Study conclusions and caveats: CMV carriers with the relevant HLA were identified by cumulative public TCR beta family frequency. Across the ex vivo response, the dominant clonotypes were HLA-C-restricted CMV-specific TCR beta clonotypes.

On this clonotype itself: The antigen remains unidentified.

V shed 4 bases and J shed 4 bases, with 22 bases lying between them. Germline CDR1 LGHNA, CDR2 YNFKEQ. This CDR3 is 17 amino acids long. TCRdb reprocessed the reads via MiXCR and lists one record per CDR3 protein. This repertoire shows hundreds of thousands of distinct CDR3 sequences, about 30% found once; its top ten account for roughly 18%. The source was cultured PBMCs, collected from culture after CMV antigen stimulation. The chain combines TRBV4-2 with TRBJ1-1; D call uncertain. This receptor was taken from a human donor in good health (CMV status not recorded). Some clones in this sample may be carry-over from other donors' samples. The CDR3 spells CASSPRVGREGGTEAFF. The CDR3 nucleotides read TGTGCCAGCAGCCCCCGAGTTGGCCGCGAAGGCGGCACTGAAGCTTTCTTT.